These 8 T cell receptor beta chains were sequenced from one sample in a study of blood T cell repertoires in COVID-19 (dated by TCRdb to the early 2020s). Libraries were made using the immunoSEQ multiplex PCR assay. TCRdb carries this immuneACCESS record with in-frame sequences only. Its versions omit some clonotypes, under half of them owing to an unresolved V gene in the studies checked, with the rest unexplained. This sample has about 110,000 clones in its table, and 88% of those were observed once. The leading ten clones occupy roughly 2.3% of the sample. Sequenced sample: peripheral blood. These receptors all come from a human donor in a cohort sampled during active COVID-19.

The V and J genes are TRBV3-1 (or the pseudogene TRBV3-2) and TRBJ1-1, with 10 bases that match TRBD1. The length of the CDR3 is 15 residues. V gave up 5 bases and J gave up 1 base; unmatched junction bases: 4. From germline, CDR1 is LGHDT and CDR2 YNNKEL (reference sequence). CDR3 loop: CASSSRTGGNTEAFF. CDR3 bases: TGTGCCAGCAGCTCTAGGACAGGGGGGAACACTGAAGCTTTCTTT.

The chain employs TRBV5-1 and TRBJ2-7; 8 positions match TRBD1. The CDR3 covers 14 residues. Losses at the gene ends were 4 bases for V and 2 bases for J; bases not matched to a gene: 5. CDR1 SGHRS and CDR2 YFSETQ come from the germline V gene. DNA for the CDR3: TGCGCCAGCAGCCGGGAACAGGGGGCCTACGAGCAGTACTTC. Its translation is CASSREQGAYEQYF.

V and J are TRBV18 and TRBJ2-2; tentative D call: TRBD2 (6 bases). The CDR3 is made up of 17 amino acids. V lost 2 bases and J 7 bases, leaving 20 bases between the germline ends. Germline lookup yields CDR1 KGHSH and CDR2 LQKENI. The CDR3 sequence: CASSPRPGRLGVGELFF. CDR3 nucleotides: TGTGCCAGCTCACCAAGACCGGGGAGGCTTGGAGTCGGGGAGCTGTTTTTT.

The chain joins TRBV2 to TRBJ2-3, with 9 positions matching TRBD1. The CDR3 sequence is 18 residues long. Trimming at V came to 5 bases and at J to 3 bases, leaving 15 bases not matched to a gene. Germline V gene sequence: CDR1 SNHLY, CDR2 FYNNEI. This chain's CDR3 is CASSPRRTGDPSTDTQYF. In DNA form, the CDR3 reads TGTGCCAGCAGTCCGAGGAGGACAGGGGACCCCTCTACAGATACGCAGTATTTT.

This chain links TRBV9 with TRBJ1-5; no firm D call. Trimming removed 4 bases from V and 1 base from J, with 9 bases in between. Germline loops: CDR1 SGDLS, CDR2 YYNGEE. The CDR3 totals 14 residues. The CDR3: CASSRGGSNQPQHF. Written as DNA, the CDR3 is TGTGCCAGCAGCCGAGGAGGGAGCAATCAGCCCCAGCATTTT.

This sequence joins TRBV10-2 and TRBJ2-2; 8 bases line up with TRBD1. Germline V lookup: CDR1 WSHSY, CDR2 SAAADI. There are 13 residues in the CDR3. V shed 9 bases, J shed 4 bases, and the junction held 4 bases outside the gene matches. The CDR3 is CASVQGVTGELFF. CDR3 sequence (DNA): TGCGCCAGTGTACAGGGGGTCACCGGGGAGCTGTTTTTT.

The chain recombines TRBV9 with TRBJ2-1, with 10 positions matching TRBD2. The V segment lost 2 bases and the J segment 6 bases; nucleotides outside the gene matches: 5. This CDR3 is built from 15 residues. In germline, CDR1 is SGDLS, CDR2 YYNGEE. The CDR3 nucleotides read TGTGCCAGCAGCGTGGAGCGGGAGGGGGTCAATGAGCAGTTCTTC. This sequence encodes CASSVEREGVNEQFF.

J is TRBJ1-3 and V is TRBV7-9; 7 bases map to TRBD1. The germline V gene has CDR1 SEHNR and CDR2 FQNEAQ (reference sequence). Germline trimming cut 4 bases from V and 4 bases from J; bases unmatched to any gene: 4. The CDR3 runs 14 residues. This CDR3 is CASSSDRVGNTIYF. The CDR3 DNA reads as TGTGCCAGCAGCTCTGACAGGGTAGGAAACACCATATATTTT. Combining the CDR3 with reference TRBV7-9 and TRBJ1-3 gives the whole variable domain DTGVSQNPRHKITKRGQNVTFRCDPISEHNRLYWYRQTLGQGPEFLTYFQNEAQLEKSRLLSDRFSAERPKGSFSTLEIQRTEQGDSAMYLCASSSDRVGNTIYFGEGSWLTVV.